The 29 T cell receptor beta chains listed next were all sequenced from one sample in a study of T cell repertoires in aging, cancer and after chemotherapy. TCR beta rearrangements were amplified from peripheral blood genomic DNA. Rearranged V-D-J TRB sequences were amplified with a mixed TRB-A/B primer pool. MiXCR, run by TCRdb on the multiplex PCR reads, gives a single entry per CDR3 protein. This sample has 2,000 or so distinct CDR3 sequences, with 20% found just once. The sequenced sample consisted of blood. The receptors stem from a human donor with a solid tumor.

Points on this clonotype: A read error may explain this, as a much larger clone is one base away. The V call is TRBV4-2, the J call TRBJ1-2, with no clear D. This CDR3 contains 14 residues. In germline, CDR1 is LGHNA, CDR2 YNFKEQ. V lost 0 bases, J lost 7 bases, and 12 bases lay in between. CDR3 amino acids: CASSQDAKPFGYTF. CDR3 sequence (DNA): TGTGCCAGCAGCCAAGACGCAAAACCCTTTGGCTACACCTTC.

This clonotype is deemed large (0.1 to 1%). V is TRBV6-1 and J is TRBJ1-2; no reliable D call. The V end lost 8 bases, the J end lost 4 bases, and 11 bases lay between the germline ends. CDR3 size: 12 residues. The V gene's germline CDR1 is MNHNS and CDR2 SASEGT. As DNA, the CDR3 is TGTGCCAGCGGGTCCGTAAGCTATGGCTACACCTTC. It codes for CASGSVSYGYTF.

By share, this clonotype counts as large (0.1 to 1%). The chain combines TRBV29-1 with TRBJ2-1, with 9 nucleotides matching TRBD2. Looked up from germline, CDR1 is SQVTM and CDR2 is ANQGSEA. Unmatched junction bases numbered 8, after V lost 8 bases and J lost 3 bases. The CDR3 has 14 amino acids. This chain's CDR3 is CSPLGLADYNEQFF. The CDR3, as DNA: TGCAGCCCCTTGGGACTAGCAGACTACAATGAGCAGTTCTTC.

The chain couples TRBV20-1 to TRBJ1-4; 10 nucleotides line up with TRBD1. The V and J ends lost 5 bases and 7 bases, in that order; junction bases with no gene match: 13. Germline CDR1 is DFQATT and CDR2 is SNEGSKA (reference sequence). This CDR3 region has 16 residues. The CDR3 bases are TGCAGTGCTGTTGAACCGCCGGGACAGGGGAGTGAAAAACTGTTTTTT. Its protein is CSAVEPPGQGSEKLFF.

This clonotype is large within its sample. This chain uses TRBV5-5 with TRBJ1-3; TRBD1 might be the D (6 bases). Trimming stripped 0 bases from V and 3 bases from J, with 10 bases between. This CDR3 spans 15 amino acids. Germline lookup yields CDR1 SGHKS and CDR2 YYEKEE (reference sequence). The CDR3 sequence: CASSLGRGLGNTIYF. CDR3 coding DNA: TGTGCCAGCAGCTTGGGTCGGGGGCTTGGAAACACCATATATTTT.

With regard to this clonotype: Mismatch with germline at one junction end may stem from a read error. V gene TRBV20-1 combines with J gene TRBJ1-6; D remains unclear. Germline assignment: CDR1 DFQATT and CDR2 SNEGSKA (reference sequence). The CDR3 length is 15 residues. CDR3 in DNA: TGCAGTGCTAGGATCGGATTCTCCTATAAATCACCCCTCCACTTT. Its translation is CSARIGFSYKSPLHF.

This clonotype rates as medium-sized. The gene calls are TRBV6-2 or TRBV6-3 and TRBJ1-2, with D maybe TRBD1 (6 bases). The CDR3 has 15 residues. Per germline, CDR1 MNHEY and CDR2 SVGEGT. V lost 4 bases, J lost 7 bases, and 19 bases lay in between. The CDR3 loop is CASSFPLQGGGGYTF. CDR3 nucleotide sequence: TGTGCCAGCAGTTTCCCTTTACAGGGAGGAGGTGGCTACACCTTC.

By share of the sample, this clonotype is large. V and J are TRBV5-5 and TRBJ2-7, with TRBD1 identical over 8 bases. CDR3 size: 14 residues. Trimming at V came to 4 bases and at J to 3 bases, leaving 6 bases not matched to a gene. Germline V CDR1 and CDR2: SGHKS, YYEKEE (reference sequence). The DNA of the CDR3 is TGTGCCAGCAGCCTAACAGGGGGGCACTACGAGCAGTACTTC. This encodes CASSLTGGHYEQYF.

By sample share, this clonotype is large. The V and J genes are TRBV29-1 and TRBJ2-2; 8 bases agree with TRBD1. This CDR3 is 16 amino acids long. V shed 6 bases and J 6 bases; nucleotides not matched to a gene: 15. Germline CDR1 and CDR2: SQVTM and ANQGSEA. CDR3 DNA: TGCAGCGTCGAATACAGGGGGGTCTCTAGGGCCGGGGAGCTGTTTTTT. It yields the protein CSVEYRGVSRAGELFF.

CDR3: CASTSSWGLHYGYTF. DNA of the CDR3: TGTGCCAGCACCAGCTCGTGGGGGCTCCACTATGGCTACACCTTC. This chain joins TRBV28 and TRBJ1-2, with D possibly TRBD1 on 6 matching bases. The CDR3 covers 15 residues. V shed 7 bases and J shed 3 bases, with 18 bases lying between them. Looked up from germline, CDR1 is MDHEN and CDR2 is SYDVKM.

This clonotype was seen a few times. The rearrangement links TRBV5-1 to TRBJ2-2; TRBD2 matches at 9 bases. Germline CDR1 is SGHRS and CDR2 is YFSETQ. With 4 bases clipped from V and 6 bases from J, the junction kept 7 bases outside the gene matches. CDR3 length: 15 residues. The CDR3 loop reads CASSNLAGSPGELFF. CDR3 nucleotide sequence: TGCGCCAGCAGCAATCTAGCGGGATCTCCCGGGGAGCTGTTTTTT.

Details on this clonotype: This may come from a read error, since a much larger clone is one base off. This chain links TRBV5-1 with TRBJ1-3; D unresolved. Per the germline V gene, CDR1 is SGHRS and CDR2 is YFSETQ. The V end was cut by 4 bases, the J end by 4 bases, with 18 bases between. There are 16 residues in the CDR3. The DNA for the CDR3 is TGCGCCAGCAGCCCATACGCTGTCCTATTGGGAAACACCATATATTTT. Protein product: CASSPYAVLLGNTIYF.

This clonotype is categorized as medium-sized. The chain couples TRBV20-1 to TRBJ1-5; maybe TRBD1 (5 bases). This CDR3 is 15 amino acids long. Deletions cut 0 bases from V and 5 bases from J, with 14 bases between. Germline V gene lookup returns CDR1 DFQATT and CDR2 SNEGSKA (reference sequence). The DNA for the CDR3 is TGCAGTGCTAGAGATCGTGGGGGTTCAGATCAGCCCCAGCATTTT. Its translation is CSARDRGGSDQPQHF.

A few counts support this clonotype. The chain joins TRBV4-1 to TRBJ1-2; possibly TRBD1 for D (5 bases). Trimming pared 0 bases from V and 3 bases from J, leaving 11 bases between. The germline CDR1 and CDR2 sequences are MGHRA and YSYEKL. The CDR3 covers 15 residues. CDR3 sequence: CASSQDWGRDYGYTF. CDR3 nucleotide sequence: TGCGCCAGCAGCCAAGACTGGGGCAGGGACTATGGCTACACCTTC.

This clonotype was counted only a few times. This chain links TRBV7-9 with TRBJ2-1; TRBD2 matches 7 bases. The V gene end was trimmed by 0 bases and the J gene end by 5 bases; junction bases not matched to a gene: 4. This CDR3 has 15 residues. In germline, CDR1 is SEHNR, CDR2 FQNEAQ (reference sequence). CDR3 nucleotides: TGTGCCAGCAGCTTAGCCGGGACTATCAACAATGAGCAGTTCTTC. This sequence encodes CASSLAGTINNEQFF.

This clonotype has more than one count but fewer than ten. J is TRBJ2-3 and V is TRBV4-3; no definite D call. Germline V gives CDR1 LGHNA, CDR2 YSLEER. CDR3 length equals 13 residues. The V gene lost 2 bases and the J gene lost 6 bases, with 9 bases spanning the gap. CDR3 amino acids: CASSQPQADTQYF. The CDR3, as DNA: TGCGCCAGCAGCCAACCTCAGGCGGATACGCAGTATTTT.

The chain carries TRBV30 and TRBJ2-1; D might be TRBD2 (6 bases). CDR1 and CDR2 from the germline V gene are GTSNPN and SVGIG (reference sequence). This CDR3 contains 16 residues. V lost 2 bases to trimming and J lost 9 bases, with 23 bases between them. The CDR3, as DNA: TGTGCCTGGAGTCTAGTCGGGACTGGGGCCTATGCTGAGCAGTTCTTC. Protein: CAWSLVGTGAYAEQFF.

This clonotype is labeled as medium-sized (0.01 to 0.1%). J is TRBJ1-1 and V is TRBV19; the D is unclear. The CDR3 length is 13 residues. Trimming cost V 6 bases and J 1 base, with 9 bases left between them. Germline V gene data show CDR1 as LNHDA and CDR2 as SQIVND (reference sequence). Here the CDR3 DNA reads TGTGCCAGTAGCGAAGGCAAGAACACTGAAGCTTTCTTT. Translated: CASSEGKNTEAFF.

This clonotype is medium-sized by share. V and J are TRBV19 and TRBJ2-5; D might be TRBD2 (5 bases). Germline V gives CDR1 LNHDA, CDR2 SQIVND (reference sequence). The V end lost 5 bases, the J end lost 0 bases, and 13 bases lay between the germline ends. The CDR3 consists of 15 residues. CDR3 protein: CASSLAGPDQETQYF. The CDR3 region has the DNA TGTGCCAGTAGTCTCGCGGGTCCCGACCAAGAGACCCAGTACTTC. Filled out from reference TRBV19 and TRBJ2-5, the complete variable domain reads DGGITQSPKYLFRKEGQNVTLSCEQNLNHDAMYWYRQDPGQGLRLIYYSQIVNDFQKGDIAEGYSVSREKKESFPLTVTSAQKNPTAFYLCASSLAGPDQETQYFGPGTRLLVL.

By its share, this clonotype is large. The chain is built from TRBV15 and TRBJ2-1, with D possibly matching TRBD1 (5 bases). The CDR3 is 14 residues long. Germline-derived CDR1 and CDR2 are LNHNV and YYDKDF (reference sequence). The V end was cut by 10 bases, the J end by 3 bases, with 16 bases between. The CDR3 sequence: CAIGQAGNYNEQFF. For the CDR3, the DNA is TGTGCCATCGGCCAGGCAGGGAACTACAATGAGCAGTTCTTC. Variable domain in full (rest from reference TRBV15 and TRBJ2-1): DAMVIQNPRYQVTQFGKPVTLSCSQTLNHNVMYWYQQKSSQAPKLLFHYYDKDFNNEADTPDNFQSRRPNTSFCFLDIRSPGLGDTAMYLCAIGQAGNYNEQFFGPGTRLTVL.

This clonotype is termed medium-sized. The V gene is TRBV12-3 or TRBV12-4, the J gene TRBJ2-7; D is undetermined. V was pared by 5 bases and J by 6 bases, with 11 bases between. This CDR3 region has 12 residues. Here the CDR3 DNA reads TGTGCCAGCAGTATTGGGTTCTTCGAGCAGTACTTC. Protein sequence: CASSIGFFEQYF.

This clonotype appeared once. The chain uses TRBV9 and TRBJ1-3; the match to TRBD1 covers 10 bases. Germline values: CDR1 SGDLS, CDR2 YYNGEE. V lost 0 bases and J lost 0; bases outside the gene matches: 3. This CDR3 has 17 residues. The CDR3 DNA reads as TGTGCCAGCAGCGTAGGGACAGGGGGAAACTCTGGAAACACCATATATTTT. Its translation: CASSVGTGGNSGNTIYF.

Within the sample, this clonotype is medium-sized. The genes are TRBV6-1 and TRBJ1-2, with 8 bases identical to TRBD1. The CDR3 spans 15 residues. CDR1 MNHNS and CDR2 SASEGT come from the germline V gene. V was clipped by 6 bases and J by 7 bases; unmatched bases: 13. This CDR3 reads CASSDRQGLLSGYTF. In nucleotides, the CDR3 is TGTGCCAGCAGCGATAGACAGGGGTTGTTGTCTGGCTACACCTTC.

This clonotype is large. V is TRBV27 and J is TRBJ2-7, with D perhaps TRBD1 (6 bases). Germline-derived CDR1 and CDR2 are MNHEY and SMNVEV (reference sequence). V was clipped by 6 bases and J by 6 bases, with 15 bases between them. This CDR3 contains 13 residues. The DNA for the CDR3 is TGTGCCAGCAGCCCAACAGGGTTGGGCGAGCAGTACGTC. Its translation is CASSPTGLGEQYV.

By share of the sample, this clonotype is medium-sized. The chain has TRBV4-3 and TRBJ1-2, with D hard to call. There are 15 residues in the CDR3. Germline CDR1 and CDR2: LGHNA and YSLEER. Trimming left V 1 base short and J 0 bases short, with 9 bases between. The CDR3, as DNA: TGCGCCAGCAGCCAAGGGGCGAATTCTAACTATGGCTACACCTTC. It translates to CASSQGANSNYGYTF.

This clonotype is categorized as medium-sized. The chain has TRBV10-3 and TRBJ1-6; tentatively, D is TRBD1 (5 bases). Trimming removed 0 bases at V and 6 bases at J, with 9 bases between. The germline V gene has CDR1 ENHRY and CDR2 SYGVKD. The CDR3 sequence is 15 residues long. The CDR3 reads CAISESGGVNSPLHF. DNA for the CDR3: TGTGCCATCAGTGAGTCGGGGGGAGTTAATTCACCCCTCCACTTT.

This clonotype was seen only a few times. The genes are TRBV20-1 and TRBJ2-7, with a possible D match to TRBD1 (6 bases). The length of the CDR3 is 13 residues. Trimming stripped 5 bases from V and 2 bases from J, with 13 bases between. The germline V gene encodes CDR1 DFQATT and CDR2 SNEGSKA (reference sequence). The CDR3 here is CSAGMDRTYEQYV. CDR3 coding DNA: TGCAGTGCTGGGATGGACAGAACCTACGAGCAGTACGTC.

In its sample, this clonotype ranks as medium-sized. The rearrangement joins TRBV12-3 or TRBV12-4 to TRBJ2-1; 11 bases are shared with TRBD1. The CDR3 totals 18 residues. J was trimmed by 7 bases and V by 7 bases; bases with no gene match: 18. DNA for the CDR3: TGTGCCAGCACAAGCCATCCCCTAGGGACAGGGGGGAGAAATGAGCAGTTCTTC. As protein: CASTSHPLGTGGRNEQFF.

This clonotype qualifies as large. The gene calls are TRBV6-5 and TRBJ1-1; D remains unclear. Germline CDR1 is MNHEY and CDR2 is SVGAGI. The CDR3 loop spans 14 amino acids. Trimming removed 6 bases at V and 1 base at J, with 12 bases between. The CDR3 sequence: CASRNGVSNTEAFF. The DNA of the CDR3 is TGTGCCAGCAGAAACGGAGTCTCGAACACTGAAGCTTTCTTT.